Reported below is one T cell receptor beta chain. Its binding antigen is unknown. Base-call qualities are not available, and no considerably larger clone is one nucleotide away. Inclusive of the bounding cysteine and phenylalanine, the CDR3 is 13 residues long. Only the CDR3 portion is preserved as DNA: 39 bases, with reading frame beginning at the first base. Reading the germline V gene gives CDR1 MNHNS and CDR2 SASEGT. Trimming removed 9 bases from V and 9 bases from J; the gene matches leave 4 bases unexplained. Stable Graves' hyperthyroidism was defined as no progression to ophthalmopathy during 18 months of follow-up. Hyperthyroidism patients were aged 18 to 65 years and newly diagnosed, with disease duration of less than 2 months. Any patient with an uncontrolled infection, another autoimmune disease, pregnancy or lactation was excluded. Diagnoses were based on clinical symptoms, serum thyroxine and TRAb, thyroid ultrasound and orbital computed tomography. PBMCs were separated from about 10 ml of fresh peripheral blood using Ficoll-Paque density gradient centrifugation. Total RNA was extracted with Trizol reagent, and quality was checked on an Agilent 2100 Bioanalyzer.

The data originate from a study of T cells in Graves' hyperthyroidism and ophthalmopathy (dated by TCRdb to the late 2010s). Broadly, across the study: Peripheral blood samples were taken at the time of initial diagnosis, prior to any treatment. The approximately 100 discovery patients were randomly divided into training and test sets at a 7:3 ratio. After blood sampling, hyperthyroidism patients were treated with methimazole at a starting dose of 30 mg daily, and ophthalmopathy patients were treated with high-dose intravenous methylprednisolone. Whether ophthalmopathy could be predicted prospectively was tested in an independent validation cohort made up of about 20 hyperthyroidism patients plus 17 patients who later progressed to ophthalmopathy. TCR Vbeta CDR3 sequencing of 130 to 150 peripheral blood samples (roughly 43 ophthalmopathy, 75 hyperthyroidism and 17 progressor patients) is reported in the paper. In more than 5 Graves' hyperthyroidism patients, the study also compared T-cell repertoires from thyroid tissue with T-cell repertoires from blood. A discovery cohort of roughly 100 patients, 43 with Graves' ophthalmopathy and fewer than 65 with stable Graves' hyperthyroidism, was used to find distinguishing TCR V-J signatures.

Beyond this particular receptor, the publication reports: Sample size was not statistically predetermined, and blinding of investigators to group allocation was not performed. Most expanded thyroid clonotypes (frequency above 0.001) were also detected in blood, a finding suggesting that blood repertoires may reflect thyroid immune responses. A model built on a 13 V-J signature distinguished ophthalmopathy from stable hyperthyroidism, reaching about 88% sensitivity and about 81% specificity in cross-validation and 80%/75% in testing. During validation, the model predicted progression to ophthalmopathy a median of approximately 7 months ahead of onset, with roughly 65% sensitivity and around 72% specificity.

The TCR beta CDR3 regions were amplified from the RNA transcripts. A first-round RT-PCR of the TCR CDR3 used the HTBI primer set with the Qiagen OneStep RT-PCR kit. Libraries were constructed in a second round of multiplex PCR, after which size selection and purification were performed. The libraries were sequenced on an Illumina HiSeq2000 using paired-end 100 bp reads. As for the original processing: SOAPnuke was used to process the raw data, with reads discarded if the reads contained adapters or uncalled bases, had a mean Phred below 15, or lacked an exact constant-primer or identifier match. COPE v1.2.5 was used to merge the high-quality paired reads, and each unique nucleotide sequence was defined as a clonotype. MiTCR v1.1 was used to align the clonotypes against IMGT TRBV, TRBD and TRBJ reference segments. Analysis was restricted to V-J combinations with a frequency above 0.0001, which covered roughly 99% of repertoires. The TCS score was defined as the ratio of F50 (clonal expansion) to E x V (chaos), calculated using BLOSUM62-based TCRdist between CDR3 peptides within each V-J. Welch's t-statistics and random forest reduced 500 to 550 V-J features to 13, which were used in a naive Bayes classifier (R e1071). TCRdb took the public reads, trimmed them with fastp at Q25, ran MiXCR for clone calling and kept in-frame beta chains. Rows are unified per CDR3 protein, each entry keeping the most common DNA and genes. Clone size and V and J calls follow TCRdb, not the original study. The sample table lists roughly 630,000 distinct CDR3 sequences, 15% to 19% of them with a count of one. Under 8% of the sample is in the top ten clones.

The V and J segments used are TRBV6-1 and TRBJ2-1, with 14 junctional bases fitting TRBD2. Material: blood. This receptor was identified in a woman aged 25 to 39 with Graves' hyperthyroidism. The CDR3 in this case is CASPGLAGAEQFF. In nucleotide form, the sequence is TGTGCCAGTCCGGGACTAGCGGGAGCTGAGCAGTTCTTC.